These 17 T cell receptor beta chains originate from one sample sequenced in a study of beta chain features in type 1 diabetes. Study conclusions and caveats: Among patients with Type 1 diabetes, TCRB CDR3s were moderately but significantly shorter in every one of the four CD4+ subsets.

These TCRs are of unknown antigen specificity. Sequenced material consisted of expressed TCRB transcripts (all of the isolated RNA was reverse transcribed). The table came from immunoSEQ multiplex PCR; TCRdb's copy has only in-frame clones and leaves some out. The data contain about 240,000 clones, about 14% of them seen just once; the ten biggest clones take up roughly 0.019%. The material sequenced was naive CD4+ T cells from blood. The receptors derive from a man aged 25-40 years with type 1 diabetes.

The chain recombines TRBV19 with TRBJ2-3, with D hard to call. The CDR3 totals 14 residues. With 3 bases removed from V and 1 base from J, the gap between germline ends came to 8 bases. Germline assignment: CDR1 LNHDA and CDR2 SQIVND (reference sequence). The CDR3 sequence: CASSILSGTDTQYF. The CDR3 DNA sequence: TGTGCCAGTAGTATTCTAAGCGGCACAGATACGCAGTATTTT.

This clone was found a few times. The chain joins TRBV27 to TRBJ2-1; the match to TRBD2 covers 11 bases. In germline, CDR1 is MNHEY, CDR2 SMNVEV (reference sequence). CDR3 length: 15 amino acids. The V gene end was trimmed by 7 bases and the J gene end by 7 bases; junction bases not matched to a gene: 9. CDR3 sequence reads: CASKVSGRAWNEQFF. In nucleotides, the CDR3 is TGTGCCAGCAAGGTTAGCGGGAGGGCCTGGAATGAGCAGTTCTTC.

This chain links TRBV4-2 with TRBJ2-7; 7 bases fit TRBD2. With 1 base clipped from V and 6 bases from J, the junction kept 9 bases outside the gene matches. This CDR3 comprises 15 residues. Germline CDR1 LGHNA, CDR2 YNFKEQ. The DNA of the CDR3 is TGTGCCAGCAGCCAAGGCTACGGGACTAAGGCCGAGCAGTACTTC. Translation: CASSQGYGTKAEQYF.

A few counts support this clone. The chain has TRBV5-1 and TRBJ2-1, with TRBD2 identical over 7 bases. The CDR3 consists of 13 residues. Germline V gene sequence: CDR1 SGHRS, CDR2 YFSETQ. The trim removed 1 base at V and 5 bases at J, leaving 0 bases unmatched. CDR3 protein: CASSLLADNEQFF. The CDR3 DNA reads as TGCGCCAGCAGCTTGCTAGCGGACAATGAGCAGTTCTTC.

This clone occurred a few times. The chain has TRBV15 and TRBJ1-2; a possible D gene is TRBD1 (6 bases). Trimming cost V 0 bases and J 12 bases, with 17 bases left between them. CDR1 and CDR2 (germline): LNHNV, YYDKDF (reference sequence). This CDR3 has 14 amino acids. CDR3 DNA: TGTGCCACCAGCAGAGACATCACAGGGAAGGAACACACCTTC. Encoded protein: CATSRDITGKEHTF.

In nucleotides, the CDR3 is TGTGCCAGCAGTTACTCCGTAGCGGGGTCTACCTACGAGCAGTACTTC. Its protein product is CASSYSVAGSTYEQYF. The chain recombines TRBV6-6 with TRBJ2-7; 8 bases match TRBD2. CDR3 length equals 16 residues. CDR1 and CDR2 from the germline V gene are MNHNY and SVGAGI (reference sequence). The junction had 6 bases not matched to a gene; V was cut back by 0 bases and J by 2 bases.

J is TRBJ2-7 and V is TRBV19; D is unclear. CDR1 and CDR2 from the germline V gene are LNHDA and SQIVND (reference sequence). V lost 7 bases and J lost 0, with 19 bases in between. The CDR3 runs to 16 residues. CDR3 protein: CASTSNTLTGSYEQYF. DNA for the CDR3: TGTGCCAGTACCTCCAATACGTTGACGGGCTCCTACGAGCAGTACTTC.

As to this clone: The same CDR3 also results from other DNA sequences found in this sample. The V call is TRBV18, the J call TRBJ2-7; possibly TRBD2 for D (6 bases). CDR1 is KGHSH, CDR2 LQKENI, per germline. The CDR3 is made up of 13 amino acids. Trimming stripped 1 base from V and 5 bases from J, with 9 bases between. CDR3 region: CASSPRGIDEQYF. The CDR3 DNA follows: TGTGCCAGCTCACCACGCGGGATCGACGAGCAGTACTTC.

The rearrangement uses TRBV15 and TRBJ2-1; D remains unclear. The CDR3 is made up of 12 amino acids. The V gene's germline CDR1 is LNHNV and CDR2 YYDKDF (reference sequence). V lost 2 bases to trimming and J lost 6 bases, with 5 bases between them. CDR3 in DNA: TGTGCCACCAGCAGATCCCGCAATGAGCAGTTCTTC. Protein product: CATSRSRNEQFF.

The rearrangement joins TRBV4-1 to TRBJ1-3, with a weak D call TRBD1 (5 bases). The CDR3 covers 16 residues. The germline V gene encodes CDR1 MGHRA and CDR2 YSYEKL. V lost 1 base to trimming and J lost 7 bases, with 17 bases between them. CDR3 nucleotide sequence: TGCGCCAGCAGCCAAGGCGGGGCGGGTTTAATTAACACCATATATTTT. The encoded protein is CASSQGGAGLINTIYF.

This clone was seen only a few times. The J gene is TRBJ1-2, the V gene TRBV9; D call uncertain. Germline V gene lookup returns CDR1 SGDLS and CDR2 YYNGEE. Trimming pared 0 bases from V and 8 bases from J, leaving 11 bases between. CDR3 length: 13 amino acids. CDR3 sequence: CASSVEHLGGYTF. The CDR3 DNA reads TGTGCCAGCAGCGTAGAACATCTGGGCGGCTACACCTTC.

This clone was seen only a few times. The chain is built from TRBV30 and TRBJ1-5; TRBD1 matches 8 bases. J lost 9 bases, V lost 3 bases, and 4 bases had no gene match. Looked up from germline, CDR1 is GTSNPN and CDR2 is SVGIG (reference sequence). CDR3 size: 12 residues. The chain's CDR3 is CAWSATGAPQHF. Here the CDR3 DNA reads TGTGCCTGGAGCGCGACAGGGGCGCCCCAGCATTTT.

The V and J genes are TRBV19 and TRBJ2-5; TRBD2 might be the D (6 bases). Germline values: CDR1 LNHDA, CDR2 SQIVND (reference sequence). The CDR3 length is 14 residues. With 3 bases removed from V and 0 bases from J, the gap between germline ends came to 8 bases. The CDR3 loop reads CASSIRGYQETQYF. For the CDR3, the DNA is TGTGCCAGTAGTATCCGGGGGTACCAAGAGACCCAGTACTTC.

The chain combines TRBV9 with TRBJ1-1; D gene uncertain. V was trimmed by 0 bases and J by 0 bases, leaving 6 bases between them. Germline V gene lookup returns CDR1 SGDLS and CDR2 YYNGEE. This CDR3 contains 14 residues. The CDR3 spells CASSVGAMNTEAFF. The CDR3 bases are TGTGCCAGCAGCGTAGGAGCCATGAACACTGAAGCTTTCTTT.

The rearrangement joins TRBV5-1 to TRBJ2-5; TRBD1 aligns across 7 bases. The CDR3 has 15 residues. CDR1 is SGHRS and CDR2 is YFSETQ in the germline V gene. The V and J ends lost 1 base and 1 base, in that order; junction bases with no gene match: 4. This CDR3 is CASSLTGQLQETQYF. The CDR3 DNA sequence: TGCGCCAGCAGCTTGACGGGACAGCTCCAAGAGACCCAGTACTTC.

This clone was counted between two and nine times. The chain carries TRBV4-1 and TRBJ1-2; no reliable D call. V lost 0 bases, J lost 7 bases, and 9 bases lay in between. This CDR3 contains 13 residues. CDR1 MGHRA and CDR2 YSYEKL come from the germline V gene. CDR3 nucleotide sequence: TGCGCCAGCAGCCAAGACCGGGTGGTTGGCTACACCTTC. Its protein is CASSQDRVVGYTF.

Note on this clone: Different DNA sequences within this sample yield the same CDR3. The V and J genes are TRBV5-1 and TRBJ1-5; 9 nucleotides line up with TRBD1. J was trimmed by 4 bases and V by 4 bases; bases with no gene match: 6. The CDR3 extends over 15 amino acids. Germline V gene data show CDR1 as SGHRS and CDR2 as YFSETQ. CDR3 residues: CASSLGTGLNQPQHF. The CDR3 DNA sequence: TGCGCCAGCAGCCTAGGGACAGGGCTGAATCAGCCCCAGCATTTT.